The 14 T cell receptor beta chains below come from one sample, sequenced in a study of Graves' ophthalmopathy and Graves' hyperthyroidism. Amplified material comprised TCR beta CDR3 regions derived from RNA transcripts. Second-round multiplex PCR followed a first-round RT-PCR using HTBI primers. TCRdb re-called the multiplex PCR reads with MiXCR, one entry per CDR3 protein. The data show around 1,200,000 distinct CDR3 sequences, 36% seen once. The sequencing sample was made of peripheral blood or thyroid tissue (not recorded which). The receptors were sampled from an adult man with Graves' hyperthyroidism.

The chain joins TRBV10-3 to TRBJ2-6; D call uncertain. Per germline, CDR1 ENHRY and CDR2 SYGVKD. CDR3 length: 19 amino acids. Trimming removed 0 bases from V and 1 base from J, with 16 bases in between. The CDR3 is CAISESGRTDASGANVLTF. The DNA of the CDR3 is TGTGCCATCAGTGAGTCAGGCAGAACGGACGCTTCTGGGGCCAACGTCCTGACTTTC.

Ten or more counts support this clonotype. The chain uses TRBV11-2 and TRBJ2-5; TRBD1 matches 7 bases. The germline gives CDR1 SGHAT, CDR2 FQNNGV. Trimming removed 1 base from V and 4 bases from J; junction bases left unmatched: 6. The CDR3 is 15 amino acids. CDR3 loop: CASSLGDRVSETQYF. CDR3 nucleotide sequence: TGTGCCAGCAGCTTAGGAGACAGGGTTTCAGAGACCCAGTACTTC.

The chain is built from TRBV7-2 and TRBJ1-1, with a possible D match to TRBD1 (6 bases). V was shortened by 2 bases and J by 3 bases, with 10 bases between the two germline ends. This CDR3 contains 14 residues. In germline, CDR1 is SGHTA, CDR2 FQGNSA. The DNA for the CDR3 is TGTGCCAGCAGCTTACAAGGGGGGCACACTGAAGCTTTCTTT. Translation gives CASSLQGGHTEAFF.

The sample holds many counts of this clonotype. The chain recombines TRBV29-1 with TRBJ1-3; 8 bases fit TRBD1. Germline V gene data show CDR1 as SQVTM and CDR2 as ANQGSEA. V shed 7 bases and J 0 bases; nucleotides not matched to a gene: 8. The CDR3 length is 15 residues. As DNA, the CDR3 is TGCAGCGCGGGACAGGCTTCTTTCTCTGGAAACACCATATATTTT. It codes for CSAGQASFSGNTIYF.

The V call is TRBV7-9, the J call TRBJ1-2; no definite D call. V was clipped by 3 bases and J by 3 bases, with 8 bases between them. The CDR3 totals 13 residues. From germline, CDR1 is SEHNR and CDR2 FQNEAQ (reference sequence). Here the CDR3 reads CASSFNNYYGYTF. The CDR3 DNA is TGTGCCAGCAGCTTTAATAACTACTATGGCTACACCTTC.

This clonotype occurred a few times. This chain joins TRBV6-1 and TRBJ1-2, with 7 bases aligning to TRBD1. This CDR3 has 14 residues. Germline V CDR1 and CDR2: MNHNS, SASEGT. Trimming took 1 base from V and 4 from J; bases not matched to a gene: 3. The CDR3 coding sequence is TGTGCCAGCAGTGAAGACGGGACAGCCTATGGCTACACCTTC. Its translation: CASSEDGTAYGYTF.

This chain links TRBV18 with TRBJ1-2; no definite D call. Per germline, CDR1 KGHSH and CDR2 LQKENI. V gave up 1 base and J gave up 8 bases, with 11 bases separating them. CDR3 length: 13 residues. CDR3 residues: CASSPQGFEGYTF. The CDR3 coding sequence is TGTGCCAGCTCACCACAGGGTTTCGAAGGCTACACCTTC.

About this clonotype: This CDR3 fails to terminate in the conserved phenylalanine or tryptophan, so it likely reflects a read error. The chain employs TRBV9 and TRBJ1-1; the D gene is possibly TRBD1 (5 bases). CDR1 is SGDLS and CDR2 is YYNGEE in the germline V gene. Trimming left V 0 bases short and J 7 bases short, with 16 bases between. This CDR3 has 15 amino acids. DNA for the CDR3: TGTGCCAGCAGCGTAGTACCCGGGAGGGGTAATGAAGCTTTCCTT. It translates to CASSVVPGRGNEAFL.

Ten or more counts support this clonotype. V usage is TRBV7-6 and J usage is TRBJ1-1; D unresolved. CDR3 size: 13 residues. The V end was cut by 1 base, the J end by 9 bases, with 12 bases between. Germline values: CDR1 SGHVS, CDR2 FNYEAQ. The CDR3: CASSLGEASKAFF. The CDR3 DNA is TGTGCCAGCAGCTTAGGTGAGGCGTCGAAAGCTTTCTTT.

The CDR3 is CASSYLSSYEQYF. The CDR3 nucleotides are TGTGCCAGCAGTTACTTGAGCTCCTACGAGCAGTACTTC. V usage is TRBV6-6 and J usage is TRBJ2-7; D gene ambiguous. Per the germline V gene, CDR1 is MNHNY and CDR2 is SVGAGI (reference sequence). The V gene lost 1 base and the J gene lost 0 bases, with 4 bases spanning the gap. The CDR3 loop spans 13 amino acids.

Notes on this clonotype: This CDR3 fails to terminate in the conserved phenylalanine or tryptophan, so it likely reflects a read error. This rearrangement joins TRBV19 to TRBJ2-2; TRBD1 might be the D (5 bases). The V and J ends lost 7 bases and 1 base respectively, with 10 bases between them. Germline V gene sequence: CDR1 LNHDA, CDR2 SQIVND (reference sequence). This CDR3 spans 14 amino acids. The CDR3 sequence: CASNSRENTGELFL. CDR3 DNA sequence: TGTGCCAGTAATTCCAGGGAGAACACCGGGGAGCTGTTTCTT.

This chain joins TRBV24-1 and TRBJ2-3; 9 nucleotides align to TRBD1. Trimming took 7 bases from V and 2 from J; bases not matched to a gene: 3. Germline values: CDR1 KGHDR, CDR2 SFDVKD. The CDR3 is made up of 14 amino acids. The CDR3, as DNA: TGTGCCACCAGACAGGGGGCAGCCACAGATACGCAGTATTTT. Translated, it gives CATRQGAATDTQYF.

This clonotype was seen ten or more times. The rearrangement joins TRBV2 to TRBJ2-7, with 8 bases lining up with TRBD1. CDR1 SNHLY and CDR2 FYNNEI come from the germline V gene. This CDR3 is built from 12 residues. The ends lost 7 bases at V and 6 bases at J; junction bases unmatched: 5. The CDR3 DNA reads as TGTGCCAGCACTAGGACAGGGATCGAGCAGTACTTC. It codes for CASTRTGIEQYF.

This clonotype showed up many times. This rearrangement joins TRBV20-1 to TRBJ2-5, with 9 positions matching TRBD2. Germline values: CDR1 DFQATT, CDR2 SNEGSKA (reference sequence). V was pared by 0 bases and J by 4 bases, with 6 bases of the junction left unmatched. The CDR3 runs to 15 residues. In DNA form, the CDR3 reads TGCAGTGCTAGAGATCTGGGACTAGCCGGAGAGACCCAGTACTTC. Its translation is CSARDLGLAGETQYF.